This T cell receptor beta chain stems from a study of T cells after posttransplantation cyclophosphamide. Whole-study findings and limits: Donor CD8+ memory clones often dominated recipient blood repertoires at later times.

CDR3 length equals 13 residues. Trimming took 2 bases from V and 4 from J; bases not matched to a gene: 1. CDR1 MNHEY and CDR2 SVGAGI come from the germline V gene. Control samples came 1 year after myeloablative marrow transplants with methotrexate plus calcineurin inhibitor. This clone was counted once. Its antigen is currently unknown. The method was immunoSEQ multiplex PCR; TCRdb's version includes in-frame clones alone and lacks a portion of them. The sample includes about 21,000 clones, more than 80% of them seen just once. The rearrangement links TRBV6-5 to TRBJ2-5; 7 nucleotides line up with TRBD2. This TCR derives from a female patient aged 30-39 years who received an allogeneic stem cell transplant from an unrelated donor, was CMV-positive, and had acute and chronic GVHD. A share of the T cells may be of graft donor origin. The source was PBMCs, collected approximately twelve months after allogeneic stem cell transplant with calcineurin inhibitor and methotrexate. The CDR3 region has the DNA TGTGCCAGCAGTTACGGCGGGGGAGAGACCCAGTACTTC. The encoded protein is CASSYGGGETQYF.